A selection of T cell receptor beta chains follows, all from one sample in a study of blood T cells in healthy people across ages. Via MiXCR, TCRdb re-called the 5' RACE reads, giving one row per CDR3 protein. The table records about 1.7 million distinct CDR3 sequences, 28% of them present only once. Sequenced: blood. These receptors all stem from a woman younger than 45 in good health. The CDR3 runs from the conserved cysteine through the conserved F or W. Fields, in order: V gene, J gene, clone size, D gene, CDR3 protein, CDR3 DNA. D genes are given only for firm matches. The listing skips clone size in some rows; elsewhere it reads once, few, many or a size class.

TRBV2	TRBJ2-1	-	TRBD2	CASRDLAGGYNEQFF	TGTGCCAGCAGGGACCTAGCGGGAGGGTACAATGAGCAGTTCTTC
TRBV7-6	TRBJ2-2	-	TRBD1	CASSIGQGTGELFF	TGTGCCAGCAGCATTGGACAGGGCACCGGGGAGCTGTTTTTT
TRBV29-1	TRBJ2-5	-	-	CSAPGGIETQYF	TGCAGCGCCCCTGGGGGAATCGAGACCCAGTACTTC
TRBV2	TRBJ2-3	-	-	CASSGSSLTDTQYF	TGTGCCAGCAGCGGGTCCTCCCTCACAGATACGCAGTATTTT
TRBV5-1	TRBJ2-1	-	TRBD2	CASREAGECNEQFF	TGCGCCAGCAGAGAAGCGGGGGAATGCAATGAGCAGTTCTTC
TRBV3-1	TRBJ1-3	-	-	CASSLTTGNTIYF	TGTGCCAGCAGCCTAACTACCGGAAACACCATATATTTT
TRBV6-2/TRBV6-3	TRBJ1-4	-	-	CASSYGGGGAEKLFF	TGTGCCAGCAGTTACGGCGGAGGAGGGGCGGAAAAACTGTTTTTT
TRBV16	TRBJ1-1	-	-	CASSQATGRSAEAFF	TGTGCCAGCAGCCAAGCAACAGGGAGGTCGGCTGAAGCTTTCTTT
TRBV5-1	TRBJ2-5	few	-	CASSLGVDGETQYF	TGCGCCAGCAGCTTGGGAGTGGATGGGGAGACCCAGTACTTC
TRBV25-1	TRBJ2-7	many	-	CASTPPSNYEQYF	TGTGCCAGCACCCCCCCAAGCAACTACGAGCAGTACTTC
TRBV30	TRBJ2-3	-	-	CAWSVPVTSTDTQYF	TGTGCCTGGAGTGTACCGGTCACGAGCACAGATACGCAGTATTTT
TRBV20-1	TRBJ2-7	many	TRBD1	CSAKRDRGVYEQYF	TGCAGTGCCAAGCGGGACAGGGGGGTCTACGAGCAGTACTTC
TRBV10-3	TRBJ1-1	-	-	CAIGEGSGMNTEAFF	TGTGCCATCGGTGAGGGTTCAGGAATGAACACTGAAGCTTTCTTT
TRBV15	TRBJ1-1	few	-	CATSRARGTGNTEAFF	TGTGCCACCAGCAGGGCCCGGGGGACGGGGAACACTGAAGCTTTCTTT
TRBV4-1	TRBJ1-5	-	-	CASSLRVYSNQPQHF	TGCGCCAGCAGCCTCAGGGTTTATAGCAATCAGCCCCAGCATTTT
TRBV5-6	TRBJ1-2	-	-	CASSLEGAGNYGYTF	TGTGCCAGCAGCTTGGAAGGCGCGGGGAACTATGGCTACACCTTC
TRBV6-5	TRBJ2-7	-	-	CASSYVAVGSHEQYF	TGTGCCAGCAGTTACGTGGCAGTGGGGTCCCACGAGCAGTACTTC
TRBV25-1	TRBJ2-3	-	-	CASGPPAADTQYF	TGTGCCAGCGGGCCTCCGGCAGCAGATACGCAGTATTTT
TRBV20-1	TRBJ1-2	-	-	CSAIKDGIYGYTF	TGCAGTGCCATAAAGGACGGTATTTATGGCTACACCTTC
TRBV4-1	TRBJ1-4	few	-	CASTNSRGGEKLFF	TGCGCCAGCACCAACAGCCGCGGTGGAGAAAAACTGTTTTTT
TRBV6-5	TRBJ2-1	-	-	CASSSWTDPNEQFF	TGTGCCAGCAGCTCCTGGACAGACCCCAATGAGCAGTTCTTC
TRBV7-9	TRBJ2-7	few	TRBD2	CASSSEGLANYEQYF	TGTGCCAGCAGCTCCGAGGGACTAGCAAACTACGAGCAGTACTTC
TRBV20-1	TRBJ1-5	few	TRBD1	CSASFRTGDNQPQHF	TGCAGTGCTAGTTTTCGGACAGGGGACAATCAGCCCCAGCATTTT
TRBV29-1	TRBJ2-3	-	TRBD1	CSAPGTADTDTQYF	TGCAGCGCACCCGGGACAGCTGACACAGATACGCAGTATTTT
TRBV20-1	TRBJ2-1	-	-	CSALGRGSYNEQFF	TGCAGTGCCTTGGGGCGGGGCTCCTACAATGAGCAGTTCTTC
TRBV27	TRBJ1-2	-	-	CASSVTGNCYGYTF	TGTGCCAGCAGTGTGACAGGAAACTGCTATGGCTACACCTTC
TRBV20-1	TRBJ2-7	-	TRBD1	CSALTGQGFYEQYF	TGCAGTGCTCTAACAGGACAGGGTTTCTACGAGCAGTACTTC
TRBV28	TRBJ1-2	few	-	CATLMTGARGGYTF	TGTGCCACCCTGATGACGGGGGCTCGCGGTGGCTACACCTTC
TRBV7-9	TRBJ2-6	-	TRBD2	CASTVLAGGYSGANVLTF	TGTGCCAGCACCGTACTTGCGGGAGGGTACTCTGGGGCCAACGTCCTGACTTTC
TRBV7-9	TRBJ2-3	-	-	CASSLRTSDTQYF	TGTGCCAGCAGCCTACGCACTAGCGATACGCAGTATTTT
TRBV27	TRBJ2-6	few	TRBD1	CASRPGQGPSGANVLTF	TGTGCCAGCAGGCCGGGACAGGGCCCCTCTGGGGCCAACGTCCTGACTTTC
TRBV29-1	TRBJ1-4	-	-	CSVTLTNEKLFF	TGCAGCGTGACCTTGACTAATGAAAAACTGTTTTTT
TRBV12-3/TRBV12-4	TRBJ2-1	-	TRBD1	CASRSRDRGLDEQFF	TGTGCCAGCAGATCCCGGGACAGGGGGTTGGATGAGCAGTTCTTC
TRBV6-5	TRBJ1-6	few	-	CASSYSNRENSPLHF	TGTGCCAGCAGTTACTCGAATAGGGAAAATTCACCCCTCCACTTT
TRBV10-3	TRBJ1-2	-	TRBD1	CAIRDRDGGYTF	TGTGCCATCAGGGACAGGGACGGTGGCTACACCTTC
TRBV5-1	TRBJ2-7	-	-	CASSLRGTSREQYF	TGCGCCAGCAGCTTGCGCGGCACCTCTCGGGAGCAGTACTTC
TRBV6-1	TRBJ1-2	few	TRBD1	CACPEGQGAPGYTF	TGTGCCTGCCCGGAAGGACAGGGGGCGCCGGGCTACACCTTC
TRBV6-6	TRBJ2-1	-	-	CASSYSSGPYEQFF	TGTGCCAGCAGTTACTCGTCGGGGCCTTATGAGCAGTTCTTC
TRBV7-2	TRBJ2-7	few	TRBD2	CASSPPGTIEQYF	TGTGCCAGCAGCCCCCCCGGGACTATCGAGCAGTACTTC
TRBV20-1	TRBJ2-7	-	-	CSAAHPAGRVYEQYF	TGCAGTGCTGCCCACCCGGCGGGGCGGGTCTACGAGCAGTACTTC
TRBV5-1	TRBJ2-5	-	-	CASSLDLGARGGTQYF	TGCGCCAGCAGCTTGGACCTAGGAGCGAGGGGTGGGACCCAGTACTTC
TRBV14	TRBJ1-2	-	-	CASSPLGDNFGCTF	TGTGCCAGCAGCCCATTAGGGGACAACTTTGGCTGCACCTTC
TRBV5-8	TRBJ2-1	-	-	CASSSFRDRDNEQFF	TGTGCCAGCAGCTCATTCCGGGACCGAGACAATGAGCAGTTCTTC
TRBV9	TRBJ2-1	-	TRBD2	CASSPRGGRSEQFF	TGTGCCAGCAGCCCGCGGGGGGGCCGGAGTGAGCAGTTCTTC
TRBV10-1	TRBJ2-3	-	-	CAGPGQPEDTQYF	TGCGCCGGACCTGGACAGCCCGAAGATACGCAGTATTTT